The 12 T cell receptor beta chains given below trace back to one sample, sequenced in a study of shared clonotypes between healthy human individuals. Sequencing was performed with immunoSEQ multiplex PCR; in TCRdb, only in-frame clones are kept and a portion is missing. The sample has about 1.5 million clones; 95% to 99% are singletons. The sequenced sample was naive CD4+ T cells sorted from blood. Subset reported: CD45RA+ positively selected. The receptors come from a man aged 30-40 years in good health.

This chain links TRBV4-1 with TRBJ1-5; D perhaps matches TRBD1 (5 bases). CDR1 is MGHRA and CDR2 is YSYEKL in the germline V gene. V was shortened by 4 bases and J by 3 bases, with 22 bases between the two germline ends. The CDR3 runs 18 residues. As DNA, the CDR3 is TGCGCCAGCAGCCCGGGTGGAGGGGCCGACCTTAACAATCAGCCCCAGCATTTT. This codes for CASSPGGGADLNNQPQHF.

The chain carries TRBV28 and TRBJ2-7; possibly TRBD1 for D (5 bases). V lost 8 bases and J 4 bases, leaving 18 bases between the germline ends. This CDR3 region has 14 residues. The germline CDR1 and CDR2 sequences are MDHEN and SYDVKM. The CDR3 region is CASVRKLGVYEQYF. For the CDR3, the DNA is TGTGCCAGCGTTCGGAAATTAGGGGTTTACGAGCAGTACTTC.

The V gene is TRBV28, the J gene TRBJ2-2; the D is unclear. Germline values: CDR1 MDHEN, CDR2 SYDVKM. V gave up 6 bases and J gave up 4 bases, with 12 bases separating them. The CDR3 length is 14 residues. CDR3 loop: CASSPDLLTGELFF. The CDR3, as DNA: TGTGCCAGCAGCCCCGATCTTCTCACCGGGGAGCTGTTTTTT.

The rearrangement joins TRBV10-3 to TRBJ2-2, with D possibly matching TRBD2 (5 bases). V was shortened by 4 bases and J by 0 bases, with 21 bases between the two germline ends. Germline-derived CDR1 and CDR2 are ENHRY and SYGVKD. The CDR3 loop spans 19 amino acids. The CDR3 bases are TGTGCCATCAGTGGGCCCGCGGCCGAGGGTTGGTCGAACACCGGGGAGCTGTTTTTT. Encoded protein: CAISGPAAEGWSNTGELFF.

The chain carries TRBV7-9 and TRBJ2-4; perhaps D is TRBD1 or TRBD2 (7 bases each). The length of the CDR3 is 17 residues. The germline V gene has CDR1 SEHNR and CDR2 FQNEAQ (reference sequence). V dropped 2 bases and J dropped 0 bases, with 14 bases sitting between them. The CDR3 here is CASSLSGTALAKNIQYF. CDR3 bases: TGTGCCAGCAGCTTAAGCGGGACAGCGTTAGCCAAAAACATTCAGTACTTC. The full variable domain, with the rest looked up from reference TRBV7-9 and TRBJ2-4, is DTGVSQNPRHKITKRGQNVTFRCDPISEHNRLYWYRQTLGQGPEFLTYFQNEAQLEKSRLLSDRFSAERPKGSFSTLEIQRTEQGDSAMYLCASSLSGTALAKNIQYFGAGTRLSVL.

CDR3 region: CASRLTTIANTGELFF. CDR3 coding DNA: TGTGCCAGCAGACTTACAACCATTGCGAACACCGGGGAGCTGTTTTTT. This chain links TRBV7-2 with TRBJ2-2; no firm D call. V lost 6 bases and J lost 0, with 14 bases in between. Germline V gene lookup returns CDR1 SGHTA and CDR2 FQGNSA. This CDR3 has 16 residues.

This clone was recorded once. This chain connects TRBV28 to TRBJ2-2, with D perhaps TRBD1 (5 bases). V was clipped by 7 bases and J by 11 bases, with 14 bases between them. Germline V gives CDR1 MDHEN, CDR2 SYDVKM. The CDR3 sequence is 12 residues long. The chain's CDR3 is CASKPTAPELFF. The CDR3 DNA follows: TGTGCCAGCAAACCGACAGCTCCAGAGCTGTTTTTT.

This sequence joins TRBV18 and TRBJ2-1; 11 bases line up with TRBD1. The CDR3 runs 15 residues. In germline, CDR1 is KGHSH, CDR2 LQKENI. V lost 4 bases and J lost 8; bases outside the gene matches: 7. CDR3 sequence (DNA): TGTGCCAGCTCACTTGGACAGGGGGCGAGTCATGAGCAGTTCTTC. Amino acid sequence: CASSLGQGASHEQFF.

This sequence joins TRBV5-6 and TRBJ1-1; no clear D gene. CDR1 and CDR2 (germline): SGHDT, YYEEEE. The CDR3 contains 15 residues. Trimming removed 0 bases from V and 1 base from J, with 10 bases in between. The CDR3 coding sequence is TGTGCCAGCAGCTTGGGTCGGCAGCAGAACACTGAAGCTTTCTTT. It translates to CASSLGRQQNTEAFF.

The chain combines TRBV5-1 with TRBJ1-1, with D possibly TRBD1 on 6 matching bases. The CDR3 has 15 residues. Per germline, CDR1 SGHRS and CDR2 YFSETQ. The V end lost 5 bases, the J end lost 5 bases, and 19 bases lay between the germline ends. The CDR3 here is CASSNLKGGGTEAFF. Written as DNA, the CDR3 is TGCGCCAGCAGTAACCTAAAAGGGGGAGGGACTGAAGCTTTCTTT.

This sequence joins TRBV7-9 and TRBJ1-1; D gene uncertain. CDR3 size: 12 residues. Trimming took off 1 base at V and 7 bases at J, with 7 bases between the two ends. Per germline, CDR1 SEHNR and CDR2 FQNEAQ (reference sequence). CDR3 in amino acids: CASSLVRGEAFF. DNA for the CDR3: TGTGCCAGCAGCTTAGTAAGAGGTGAAGCTTTCTTT. Complete variable domain (other parts from reference TRBV7-9 and TRBJ1-1): DTGVSQNPRHKITKRGQNVTFRCDPISEHNRLYWYRQTLGQGPEFLTYFQNEAQLEKSRLLSDRFSAERPKGSFSTLEIQRTEQGDSAMYLCASSLVRGEAFFGQGTRLTVV.

This sequence joins TRBV27 and TRBJ2-5; 8 nucleotides agree with TRBD1. This CDR3 has 13 residues. The V gene end was trimmed by 4 bases and the J gene end by 2 bases; junction bases not matched to a gene: 0. Per the germline V gene, CDR1 is MNHEY and CDR2 is SMNVEV (reference sequence). The CDR3 loop reads CASSYRGQETQYF. CDR3 in DNA: TGTGCCAGCAGTTACAGGGGGCAAGAGACCCAGTACTTC.